This TCR beta chain is from a study of early T cells in non-severe SARS-CoV-2 infection. Turning to the study itself: Chains stayed unpaired after sequencing of bulk RNA from unsorted whole blood. The study, taken as a whole, reports: Private and CD4 specificities were missed by VDJdb matching, which favored anti-spike CD8 responses.

Germline trimming cut 0 bases from V and 5 bases from J; bases unmatched to any gene: 8. This CDR3 is 16 amino acids long. This clonotype was detected ten times or more. Its specificity is unknown. Individual cDNA molecules carried attached unique molecular identifiers. TCRdb reanalysed the 5' RACE reads using MiXCR and keeps one entry per CDR3 protein. There are tens of thousands of distinct CDR3 sequences in the sample; about 5.6% occur only once, and 7% to 8.5% lies in the top ten. This chain links TRBV12-3 or TRBV12-4 with TRBJ1-1; 8 positions agree with TRBD1. The specimen was whole blood. The clonotype originates from an adult who was a healthcare worker with PCR-confirmed SARS-CoV-2 infection or an uninfected control (not recorded which). The CDR3, as DNA: TGTGCCAGCAGTTTAGCACTGTTGCAGGGGGCGACTGAAGCTTTCTTT. It encodes CASSLALLQGATEAFF.